This TCR beta chain was observed in a study of blood T cell repertoires in COVID-19. Overall study context: Researchers got acute and convalescent COVID-19 samples from the United States, Italy and Spain. In each case, the material was cDNA or gDNA derived from T cells, B-cell-depleted T cells, or PBMCs.

In the original workflow: Nucleated cell counts were estimated from reference gene primer amplification. Libraries were prepared by immunoSEQ multiplex PCR; TCRdb keeps only in-frame clonotypes and omits some of them. V, J and clone size reflect that table, while D and trimming were determined from the DNA. Of around 30,000 clones in the sample, around 91% were seen once. The length of the CDR3 is 13 residues. Trimming took 0 bases from V and 4 from J, leaving 6 bases between them. Germline CDR1 WNHNN, CDR2 SYGVQD (reference sequence). Material for sequencing was peripheral blood. V and J are TRBV10-1 and TRBJ1-2, with D hard to call. The TCR originated in a man aged 80 or over with acute or convalescent COVID-19. As DNA, the CDR3 is TGCGCCAGCAGTGAGTCTAAGAGCTATGGCTACACCTTC. Protein: CASSESKSYGYTF.